This passage covers 9 T cell receptor beta chains from one sample sequenced in a study of blood T cell repertoires in COVID-19. Clones were sequenced by immunoSEQ multiplex PCR, and TCRdb holds only the in-frame ones, with some missing. The sample has 120,000 to 150,000 clones; about 84% are singletons. The sequenced material came from peripheral blood. Receptor source: a man aged 55 to 70 with active or convalescent COVID-19.

The V call is TRBV11-2, the J call TRBJ1-2; TRBD1 aligns across 8 bases. The CDR3 has 15 residues. V shed 0 bases and J 5 bases; nucleotides not matched to a gene: 5. Per the germline V gene, CDR1 is SGHAT and CDR2 is FQNNGV. The CDR3 sequence is CASSLDRRTGYGYTF. The CDR3 region has the DNA TGTGCCAGCAGCTTAGATCGAAGGACAGGGTATGGCTACACCTTC.

In its sample, this clone was seen once. CDR3 loop: CASSLLDSYNEQFF. Here the CDR3 DNA reads TGTGCCAGCAGCCTGCTGGACAGCTACAATGAGCAGTTCTTC. This rearrangement joins TRBV16 to TRBJ2-1, with TRBD1 as a possible D gene (6 bases). Between the trimmed V and J ends, which lost 4 bases and 3 bases, there was a span of 10 bases. The CDR3 loop spans 14 amino acids. Germline values: CDR1 KGHSY, CDR2 FQNENV.

The V gene is TRBV5-6, the J gene TRBJ1-2; no reliable D call. This CDR3 is built from 14 residues. Germline V gene data show CDR1 as SGHDT and CDR2 as YYEEEE. Trimming took off 4 bases at V and 6 bases at J, with 16 bases between the two ends. The CDR3 sequence: CASSHGSWSNGYTF. The CDR3 DNA reads TGTGCCAGCAGCCACGGGAGTTGGTCCAATGGCTACACCTTC.

The chain couples TRBV27 to TRBJ2-5; TRBD2 matches 12 bases. CDR3 length: 15 amino acids. The germline CDR1 and CDR2 sequences are MNHEY and SMNVEV (reference sequence). The V gene end was trimmed by 5 bases and the J gene end by 4 bases; junction bases not matched to a gene: 5. DNA of the CDR3: TGTGCCAGCAGTGGGGGACTAGCGGGCTTAGAGACCCAGTACTTC. This gives the protein CASSGGLAGLETQYF.

V is TRBV28 and J is TRBJ1-6; D is perhaps TRBD1 (6 bases). Trimming shortened V by 7 bases and J by 12 bases, and 10 bases separated the two germline ends. The germline gives CDR1 MDHEN, CDR2 SYDVKM. The CDR3 has 11 amino acids. CDR3 sequence reads: CASTQGGPLHF. The CDR3 DNA sequence: TGTGCCAGCACCCAAGGGGGACCCCTCCACTTT.

J is TRBJ2-7 and V is TRBV24-1, with D possibly being TRBD2 (8 bases). V lost 7 bases, J lost 5 bases, and 29 bases lay in between. Germline CDR1 reads KGHDR; CDR2 reads SFDVKD. The CDR3 has 18 residues. The CDR3 is CATRFNRGERERFHEQYF. The DNA of the CDR3 is TGTGCCACCAGGTTTAACAGGGGAGAGCGGGAGCGATTCCACGAGCAGTACTTC.

J is TRBJ2-7 and V is TRBV11-3; 13 positions match TRBD2. CDR3 length: 15 residues. CDR1 is SGHNT and CDR2 is YENEEA in the germline V gene. Unmatched junction bases numbered 4, after V lost 1 base and J lost 7 bases. The CDR3 spells CASSLGGLAGEEQYF. The DNA of the CDR3 is TGTGCCAGCAGCTTAGGAGGACTAGCGGGGGAAGAGCAGTACTTC.

The J gene is TRBJ1-1, the V gene TRBV5-6, with a weak D call TRBD1 (6 bases). Trimming took off 0 bases at V and 2 bases at J, with 11 bases between the two ends. CDR3 length: 15 residues. The germline CDR1 and CDR2 sequences are SGHDT and YYEEEE. CDR3 loop: CASSLDAGVNTEAFF. CDR3 sequence (DNA): TGTGCCAGCAGCTTGGACGCAGGGGTCAACACTGAAGCTTTCTTT. The complete variable domain, with remaining parts taken from reference TRBV5-6 and TRBJ1-1, reads DAGVTQSPTHLIKTRGQQVTLRCSPKSGHDTVSWYQQALGQGPQFIFQYYEEEERQRGNFPDRFSGHQFPNYSSELNVNALLLGDSALYLCASSLDAGVNTEAFFGQGTRLTVV.

This clone was seen only a few times. The chain recombines TRBV7-2 with TRBJ2-7, with D possibly being TRBD1 (5 bases). Trimming removed 6 bases at V and 0 bases at J, with 12 bases between. Germline loops: CDR1 SGHTA, CDR2 FQGNSA. The CDR3 runs 14 residues. The CDR3 loop is CASRLTVFSYEQYF. The CDR3 region has the DNA TGTGCCAGCAGACTGACAGTCTTCTCCTACGAGCAGTACTTC.